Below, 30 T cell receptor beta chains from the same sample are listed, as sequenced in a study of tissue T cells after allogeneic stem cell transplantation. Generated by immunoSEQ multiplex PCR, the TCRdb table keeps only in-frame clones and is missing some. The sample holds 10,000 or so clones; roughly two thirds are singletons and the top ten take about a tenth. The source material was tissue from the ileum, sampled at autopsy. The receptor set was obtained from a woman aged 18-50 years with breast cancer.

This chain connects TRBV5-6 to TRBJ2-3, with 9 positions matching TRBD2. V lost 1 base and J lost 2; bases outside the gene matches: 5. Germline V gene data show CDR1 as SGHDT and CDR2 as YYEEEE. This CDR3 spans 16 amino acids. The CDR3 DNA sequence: TGTGCCAGCAGCTTGTTTAGCGGGGGACACACAGATACGCAGTATTTT. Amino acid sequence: CASSLFSGGHTDTQYF.

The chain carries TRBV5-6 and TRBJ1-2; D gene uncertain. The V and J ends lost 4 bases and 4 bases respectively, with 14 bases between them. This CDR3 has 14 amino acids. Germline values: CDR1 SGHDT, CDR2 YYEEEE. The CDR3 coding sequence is TGTGCCAGCAGCCCCCCGGCTACCACCTATGGCTACACCTTC. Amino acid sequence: CASSPPATTYGYTF.

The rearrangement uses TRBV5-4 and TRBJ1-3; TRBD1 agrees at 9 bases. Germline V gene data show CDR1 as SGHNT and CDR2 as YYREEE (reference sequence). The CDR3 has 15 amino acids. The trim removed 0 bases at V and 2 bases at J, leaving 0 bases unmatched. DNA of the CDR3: TGTGCCAGCAGCTTGGACAGGGGGCCTGGAAACACCATATATTTT. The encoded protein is CASSLDRGPGNTIYF. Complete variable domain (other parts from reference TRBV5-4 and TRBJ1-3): ETGVTQSPTHLIKTRGQQVTLRCSSQSGHNTVSWYQQALGQGPQFIFQYYREEENGRGNFPPRFSGLQFPNYSSELNVNALELDDSALYLCASSLDRGPGNTIYFGEGSWLTVV.

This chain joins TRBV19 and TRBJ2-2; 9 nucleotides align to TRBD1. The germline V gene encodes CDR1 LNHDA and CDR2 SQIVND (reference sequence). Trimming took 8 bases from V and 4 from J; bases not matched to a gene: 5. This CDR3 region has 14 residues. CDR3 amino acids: CASLRTGATGELFF. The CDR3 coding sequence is TGTGCCAGTTTGCGGACAGGGGCCACCGGGGAGCTGTTTTTT.

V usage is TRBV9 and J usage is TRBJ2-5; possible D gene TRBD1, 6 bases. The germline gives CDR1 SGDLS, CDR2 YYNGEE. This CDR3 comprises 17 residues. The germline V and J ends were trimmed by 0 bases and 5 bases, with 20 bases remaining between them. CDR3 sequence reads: CASSVDSFVGAWETQYF. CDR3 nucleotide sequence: TGTGCCAGCAGCGTAGACTCTTTTGTGGGGGCTTGGGAGACCCAGTACTTC.

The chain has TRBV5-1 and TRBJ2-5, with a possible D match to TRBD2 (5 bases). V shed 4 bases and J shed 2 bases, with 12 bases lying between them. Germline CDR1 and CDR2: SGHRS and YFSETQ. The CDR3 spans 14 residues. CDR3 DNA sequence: TGCGCCAGCAGCAACACCGCGGGTCAAGAGACCCAGTACTTC. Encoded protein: CASSNTAGQETQYF.

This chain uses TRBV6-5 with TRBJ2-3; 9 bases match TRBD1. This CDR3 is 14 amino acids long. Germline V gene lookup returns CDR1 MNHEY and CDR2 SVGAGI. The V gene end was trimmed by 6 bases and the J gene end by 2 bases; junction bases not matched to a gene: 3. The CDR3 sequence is CASSLQGATDTQYF. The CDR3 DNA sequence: TGTGCCAGCAGCCTACAGGGGGCCACAGATACGCAGTATTTT.

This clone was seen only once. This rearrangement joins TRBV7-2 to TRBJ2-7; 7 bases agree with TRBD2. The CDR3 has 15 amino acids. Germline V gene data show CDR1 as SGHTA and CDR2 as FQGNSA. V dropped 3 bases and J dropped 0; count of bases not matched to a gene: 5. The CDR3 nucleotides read TGTGCCAGCAGCTTGACTAGCCACAGCTCCTACGAGCAGTACTTC. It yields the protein CASSLTSHSSYEQYF.

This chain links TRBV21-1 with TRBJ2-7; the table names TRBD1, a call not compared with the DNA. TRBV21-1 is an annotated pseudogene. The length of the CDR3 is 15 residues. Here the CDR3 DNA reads TGTGCCAGCAGCAAAAGGGGACAGGGGGCGTACGAGCAGTACTTC. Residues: CASSKRGQGAYEQYF.

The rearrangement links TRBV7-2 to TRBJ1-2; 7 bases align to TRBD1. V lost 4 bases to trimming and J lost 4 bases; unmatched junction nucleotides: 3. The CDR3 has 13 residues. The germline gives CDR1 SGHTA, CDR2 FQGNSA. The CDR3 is CASSSPGGYGYTF. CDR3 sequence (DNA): TGTGCCAGCAGCTCCCCAGGGGGCTATGGCTACACCTTC.

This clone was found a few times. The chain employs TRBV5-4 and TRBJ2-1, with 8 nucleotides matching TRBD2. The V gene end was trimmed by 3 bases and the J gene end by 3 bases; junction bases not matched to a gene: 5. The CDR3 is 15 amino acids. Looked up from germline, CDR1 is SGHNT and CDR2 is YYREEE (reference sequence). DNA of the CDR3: TGTGCCAGCAGCTACGAGCGGGAGAGCTACAATGAGCAGTTCTTC. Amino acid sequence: CASSYERESYNEQFF.

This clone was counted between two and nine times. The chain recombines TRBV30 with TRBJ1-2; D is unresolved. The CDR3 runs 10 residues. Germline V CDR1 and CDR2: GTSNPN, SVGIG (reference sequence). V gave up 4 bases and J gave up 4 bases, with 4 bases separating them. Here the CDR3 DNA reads TGTGCCTGGAACATCTATGGCTACACCTTC. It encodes CAWNIYGYTF. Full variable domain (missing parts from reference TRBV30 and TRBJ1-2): SQTIHQWPATLVQPVGSPLSLECTVEGTSNPNLYWYRQAAGRGLQLLFYSVGIGQISSEVPQNLSASRPQDRQFILSSKKLLLSDSGFYLCAWNIYGYTFGSGTRLTVV.

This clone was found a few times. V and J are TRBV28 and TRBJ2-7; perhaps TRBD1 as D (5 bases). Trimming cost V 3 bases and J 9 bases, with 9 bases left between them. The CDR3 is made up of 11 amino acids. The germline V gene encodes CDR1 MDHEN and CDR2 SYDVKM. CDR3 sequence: CASSFGTGQYF. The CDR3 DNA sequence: TGTGCCAGCAGTTTTGGCACAGGGCAGTACTTC.

CDR3 DNA: TGTGCCAGCAGCGGGACGCAGGGTAGAGATGGCTACACCTTC. Translated, it gives CASSGTQGRDGYTF. The V call is TRBV7-2, the J call TRBJ1-2; the D gene is possibly TRBD1 (5 bases). The V gene lost 5 bases and the J gene lost 6 bases, with 16 bases spanning the gap. CDR1 and CDR2 from the germline V gene are SGHTA and FQGNSA. This CDR3 has 14 amino acids.

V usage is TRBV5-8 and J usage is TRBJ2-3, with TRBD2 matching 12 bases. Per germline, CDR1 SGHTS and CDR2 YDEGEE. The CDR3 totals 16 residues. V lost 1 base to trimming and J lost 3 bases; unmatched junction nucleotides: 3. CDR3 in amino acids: CASSLTSGRLTDTQYF. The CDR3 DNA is TGTGCCAGCAGCTTGACTAGCGGGAGGTTAACAGATACGCAGTATTTT. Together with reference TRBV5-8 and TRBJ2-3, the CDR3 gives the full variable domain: EAGVTQSPTHLIKTRGQQATLRCSPISGHTSVYWYQQALGLGLQFLLWYDEGEERNRGNFPPRFSGRQFPNYSSELNVNALELEDSALYLCASSLTSGRLTDTQYFGPGTRLTVL.

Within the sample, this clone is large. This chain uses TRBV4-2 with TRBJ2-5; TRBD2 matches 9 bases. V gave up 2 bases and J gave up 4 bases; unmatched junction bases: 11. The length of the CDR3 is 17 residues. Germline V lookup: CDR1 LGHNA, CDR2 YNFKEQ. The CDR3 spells CASSQWSSGDSGETQYF. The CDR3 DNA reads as TGTGCCAGCAGCCAATGGTCTAGCGGGGACTCAGGAGAGACCCAGTACTTC.

In DNA form, the CDR3 reads TGCGCCAGCACCCGTGACAGGGTGAACACCGGGGAGCTGTTTTTT. It codes for CASTRDRVNTGELFF. The chain combines TRBV5-1 with TRBJ2-2, with TRBD1 identical over 7 bases. The CDR3 has 15 amino acids. Trimming took 6 bases from V and 1 from J; bases not matched to a gene: 6. The V gene's germline CDR1 is SGHRS and CDR2 YFSETQ. The variable domain in full, with the rest retrieved from reference TRBV5-1 and TRBJ2-2, is KAGVTQTPRYLIKTRGQQVTLSCSPISGHRSVSWYQQTPGQGLQFLFEYFSETQRNKGNFPGRFSGRQFSNSRSEMNVSTLELGDSALYLCASTRDRVNTGELFFGEGSRLTVL.

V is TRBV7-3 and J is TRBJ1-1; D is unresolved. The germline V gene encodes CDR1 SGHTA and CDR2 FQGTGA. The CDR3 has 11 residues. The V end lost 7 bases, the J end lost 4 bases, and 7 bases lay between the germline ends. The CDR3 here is CASTGPTEAFF. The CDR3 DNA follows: TGTGCCAGCACGGGTCCCACTGAAGCTTTCTTT.

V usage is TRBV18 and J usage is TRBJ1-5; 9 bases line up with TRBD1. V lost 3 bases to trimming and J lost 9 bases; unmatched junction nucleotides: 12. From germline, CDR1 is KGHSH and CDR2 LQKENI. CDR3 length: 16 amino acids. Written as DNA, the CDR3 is TGTGCCAGCTCACCCACGGGCACAGGGGGCGCGGGGCCCCAGCATTTT. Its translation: CASSPTGTGGAGPQHF.

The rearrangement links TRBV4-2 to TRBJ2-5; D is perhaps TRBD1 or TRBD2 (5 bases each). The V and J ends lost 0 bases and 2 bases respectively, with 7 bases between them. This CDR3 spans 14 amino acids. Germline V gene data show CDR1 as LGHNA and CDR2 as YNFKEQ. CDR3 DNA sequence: TGTGCCAGCAGCCAAGACGGGGCTCAAGAGACCCAGTACTTC. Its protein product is CASSQDGAQETQYF.

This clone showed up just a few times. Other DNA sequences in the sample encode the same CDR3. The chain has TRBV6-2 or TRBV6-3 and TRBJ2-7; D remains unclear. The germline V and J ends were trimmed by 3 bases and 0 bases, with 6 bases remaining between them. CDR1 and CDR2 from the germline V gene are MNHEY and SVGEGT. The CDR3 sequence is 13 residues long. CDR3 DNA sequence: TGTGCCAGCAGTTATGTCGCCTCCTACGAGCAGTACTTC. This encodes CASSYVASYEQYF.

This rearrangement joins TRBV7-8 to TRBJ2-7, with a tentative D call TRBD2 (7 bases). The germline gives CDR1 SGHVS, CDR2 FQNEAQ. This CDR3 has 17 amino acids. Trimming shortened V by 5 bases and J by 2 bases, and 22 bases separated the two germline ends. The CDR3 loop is CASSARGQGNFAYEQYF. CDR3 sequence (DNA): TGTGCCAGCAGCGCGCGGGGGCAGGGGAATTTCGCCTACGAGCAGTACTTC.

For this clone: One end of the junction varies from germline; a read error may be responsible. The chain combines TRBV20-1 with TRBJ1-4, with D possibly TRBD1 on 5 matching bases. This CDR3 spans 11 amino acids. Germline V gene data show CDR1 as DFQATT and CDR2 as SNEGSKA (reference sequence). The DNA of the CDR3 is TGCAGTGCCCCCCGCTCCGGGACGGCGATTTTT. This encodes CSAPRSGTAIF.

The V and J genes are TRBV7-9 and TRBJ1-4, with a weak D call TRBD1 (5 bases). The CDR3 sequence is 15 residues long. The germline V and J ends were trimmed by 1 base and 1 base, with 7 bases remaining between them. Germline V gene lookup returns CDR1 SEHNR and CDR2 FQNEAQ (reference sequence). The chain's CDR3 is CASSLGQGTNEKLFF. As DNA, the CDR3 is TGTGCCAGCAGCTTAGGGCAGGGAACTAATGAAAAACTGTTTTTT.

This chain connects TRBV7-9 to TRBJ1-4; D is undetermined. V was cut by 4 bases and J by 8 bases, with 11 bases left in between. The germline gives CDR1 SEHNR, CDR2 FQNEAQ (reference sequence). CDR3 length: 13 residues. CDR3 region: CASSWTHEEKLFF. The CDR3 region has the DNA TGTGCCAGCAGCTGGACTCACGAGGAAAAACTGTTTTTT.

The DNA for the CDR3 is TGTGCCAGCAGGAAGGACAGGGGAATTCCTGAAGCTTTCTTT. It codes for CASRKDRGIPEAFF. The chain links TRBV2 to TRBJ1-1; TRBD1 aligns across 9 bases. The CDR3 is 14 residues long. Germline V gene lookup returns CDR1 SNHLY and CDR2 FYNNEI. The V segment lost 6 bases and the J segment 6 bases; nucleotides outside the gene matches: 8.

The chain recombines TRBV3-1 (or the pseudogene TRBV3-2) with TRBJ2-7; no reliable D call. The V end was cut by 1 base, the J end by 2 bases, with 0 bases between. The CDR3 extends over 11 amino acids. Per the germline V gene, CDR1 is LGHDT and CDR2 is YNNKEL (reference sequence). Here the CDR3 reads CASSQAYEQYF. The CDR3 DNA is TGTGCCAGCAGCCAAGCCTACGAGCAGTACTTC.

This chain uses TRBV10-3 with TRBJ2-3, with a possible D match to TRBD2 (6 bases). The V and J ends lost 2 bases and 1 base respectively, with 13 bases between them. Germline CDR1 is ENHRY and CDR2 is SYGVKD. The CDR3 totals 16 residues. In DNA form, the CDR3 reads TGTGCCATCAGTGAGCGCCGAGGCGGGGGCACAGATACGCAGTATTTT. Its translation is CAISERRGGGTDTQYF.

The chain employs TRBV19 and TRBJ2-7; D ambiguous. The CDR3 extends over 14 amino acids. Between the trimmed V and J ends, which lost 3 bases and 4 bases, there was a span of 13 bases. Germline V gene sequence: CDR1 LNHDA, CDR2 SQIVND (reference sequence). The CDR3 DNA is TGTGCCAGTAGTATGCAGGTCGCGACTTACGAGCAGTACTTC. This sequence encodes CASSMQVATYEQYF.

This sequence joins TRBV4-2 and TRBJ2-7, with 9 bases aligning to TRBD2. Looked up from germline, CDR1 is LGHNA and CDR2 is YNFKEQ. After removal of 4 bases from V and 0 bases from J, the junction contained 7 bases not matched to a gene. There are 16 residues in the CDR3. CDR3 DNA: TGTGCCAGCAGCCCGAGTTCTAGCGGGGACTCCTACGAGCAGTACTTC. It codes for CASSPSSSGDSYEQYF.